This TCR beta chain is from a study of blood T cells in healthy people across ages. The V gene's germline CDR1 is SGHKS and CDR2 YYEKEE (reference sequence). The CDR3 has 13 amino acids. V was clipped by 3 bases and J by 7 bases; unmatched bases: 4. Study findings and constraints: Diversity estimated from one million T cells was considered an underestimate.

Primed by a sample-barcoded 5' primer and a J-beta primer mix, a second PCR proceeded for 7 to 11 cycles. TCRdb re-called the 5' RACE reads through MiXCR, storing one row per CDR3 protein. The sample records 1.5 million or so distinct CDR3 sequences, 40% to 50% being singletons. This clonotype showed up just a few times. Its antigen is unidentified. The material sequenced was blood. V gene TRBV5-5 combines with J gene TRBJ1-5, with 7 bases lining up with TRBD1. The clonotype was recovered from a woman between 18 and 29 years old in good health. CDR3 protein: CASSWTGQQPQHF. CDR3 in DNA: TGTGCCAGCAGCTGGACAGGCCAACAGCCCCAGCATTTT.